The next 29 T cell receptor beta chains were all read from a single sample in a study of beta chain features in type 1 diabetes. Of the isolated RNA, all was reverse transcribed, and so the sequenced material was expressed TCRB transcripts. Clones were read by immunoSEQ multiplex PCR, and TCRdb kept only the in-frame ones, dropping some. Found here are roughly 60,000 clones, about 60% of them singletons; the top ten hold about 2%. Specimen: Tregs from blood. The source is a woman younger than 30 in good health.

This clone was picked up a small number of times. The rearrangement uses TRBV18 and TRBJ1-6; D is undetermined. V lost 1 base and J 0 bases, leaving 7 bases between the germline ends. The CDR3 has 16 amino acids. Germline V gene sequence: CDR1 KGHSH, CDR2 LQKENI. In nucleotides, the CDR3 is TGTGCCAGCTCACCACAGTCAGGCTCCTATAATTCACCCCTCCACTTT. Translated: CASSPQSGSYNSPLHF.

The chain employs TRBV5-1 and TRBJ2-3, with D unresolved. This CDR3 comprises 12 residues. The V end was cut by 5 bases, the J end by 2 bases, with 6 bases between. Germline values: CDR1 SGHRS, CDR2 YFSETQ. CDR3 DNA sequence: TGCGCCAGCAGTGGCTCCACAGATACGCAGTATTTT. This encodes CASSGSTDTQYF.

The V and J genes are TRBV5-1 and TRBJ2-1; TRBD2 agrees at 9 bases. This CDR3 is built from 17 residues. The V gene's germline CDR1 is SGHRS and CDR2 YFSETQ. The J segment lost 5 bases and the V segment lost 4 bases, leaving 13 bases of the junction unmatched. CDR3 nucleotides: TGCGCCAGCAGCCAGCGGGGGGCCTTCGTTGCGGACAATGAGCAGTTCTTC. Its protein product is CASSQRGAFVADNEQFF.

The J gene is TRBJ2-7, the V gene TRBV6-1, with D possibly matching TRBD1 (5 bases). Per germline, CDR1 MNHNS and CDR2 SASEGT. The CDR3 loop spans 13 amino acids. Trimming left V 6 bases short and J 2 bases short, with 11 bases between. The CDR3 sequence: CASRPGIPYEQYF. CDR3 bases: TGTGCCAGCAGGCCAGGGATTCCCTACGAGCAGTACTTC.

The chain combines TRBV7-2 with TRBJ1-2; D is perhaps TRBD1 (5 bases). This CDR3 is built from 16 residues. Germline assignment: CDR1 SGHTA and CDR2 FQGNSA. V lost 2 bases to trimming and J lost 8 bases, with 21 bases between them. The CDR3 sequence: CASSLFDSLNDWGYTF. In DNA, the CDR3 is TGTGCCAGCAGCTTATTCGACAGCCTAAACGACTGGGGCTACACCTTC.

This clone has only a few counts. The gene calls are TRBV30 and TRBJ2-7; 10 bases are shared with TRBD2. The trim removed 3 bases at V and 1 base at J, leaving 6 bases unmatched. Germline-derived CDR1 and CDR2 are GTSNPN and SVGIG (reference sequence). The CDR3 runs to 15 residues. The CDR3 is CAWRSGTSASYEQYF. The CDR3 region has the DNA TGTGCCTGGAGATCCGGGACTAGCGCATCCTACGAGCAGTACTTC.

The chain has TRBV12-5 and TRBJ1-2; D gene ambiguous. Trimming took off 3 bases at V and 0 bases at J, with 11 bases between the two ends. Germline V CDR1 and CDR2: LGHNT, FRNRAP. The CDR3 loop spans 15 amino acids. CDR3 residues: CASGFGRGSNYGYTF. CDR3 bases: TGTGCTAGTGGTTTTGGCCGAGGCTCTAACTATGGCTACACCTTC.

In its sample, this clone was seen a few times. The rearrangement uses TRBV5-1 and TRBJ2-1, with D possibly being TRBD1 (5 bases). CDR1 and CDR2 (germline): SGHRS, YFSETQ. V was trimmed by 4 bases and J by 0 bases, leaving 14 bases between them. The CDR3 loop spans 16 amino acids. This CDR3 is CASSATGFSSYNEQFF. For the CDR3, the DNA is TGCGCCAGCAGCGCCACAGGCTTCAGCTCCTACAATGAGCAGTTCTTC.

DNA for the CDR3: TGTGCCAGCTCAGTCGGGACAGGGGCTTTGAACACTGAAGCTTTCTTT. Translating it yields CASSVGTGALNTEAFF. The rearrangement uses TRBV18 and TRBJ1-1; 10 nucleotides align to TRBD1. V trimming: 5 bases; J trimming: 0 bases; junction bases outside the gene matches: 6. The CDR3 runs to 16 residues. Germline V gene lookup returns CDR1 KGHSH and CDR2 LQKENI.

The CDR3 region has the DNA TGTGCCTGGAGTGTACAGGGCTCCGCCCAGCAGTACTTC. Translation: CAWSVQGSAQQYF. The chain has TRBV30 and TRBJ2-7, with D tentatively TRBD1 (6 bases). The germline V gene encodes CDR1 GTSNPN and CDR2 SVGIG (reference sequence). The V gene lost 0 bases and the J gene lost 8 bases, with 14 bases spanning the gap. The CDR3 is 13 residues long.

Only one count was recorded for this clone. The chain combines TRBV6-5 with TRBJ1-2; 7 bases fit TRBD1. J lost 6 bases, V lost 6 bases, and 10 bases had no gene match. The germline V gene has CDR1 MNHEY and CDR2 SVGAGI. The CDR3 length is 14 residues. CDR3 nucleotides: TGTGCCAGCAGCCGACGAGGGGGCCGGCATGGCTACACCTTC. Translation gives CASSRRGGRHGYTF.

For the CDR3, the DNA is TGCGCCAGCAGCCTGGGGCTCGAGCAGTACTTC. It encodes CASSLGLEQYF. The chain uses TRBV5-1 and TRBJ2-7; the D gene is possibly TRBD1 (5 bases). Germline values: CDR1 SGHRS, CDR2 YFSETQ. This CDR3 has 11 residues. V was clipped by 4 bases and J by 6 bases, with 8 bases between them.

The chain uses TRBV4-1 and TRBJ2-7; 7 bases line up with TRBD2. The CDR3 is 17 residues long. The ends lost 1 base at V and 0 bases at J; junction bases unmatched: 9. From germline, CDR1 is MGHRA and CDR2 YSYEKL. DNA for the CDR3: TGCGCCAGCAGCCAAGGACCTACTGGCGGGAGCTCCTACGAGCAGTACTTC. Translated, it gives CASSQGPTGGSSYEQYF.

This clone was recorded a few times. The rearrangement joins TRBV5-1 to TRBJ2-1; 7 bases agree with TRBD2. Losses at the gene ends were 4 bases for V and 8 bases for J; bases not matched to a gene: 12. The CDR3 covers 15 residues. Per the germline V gene, CDR1 is SGHRS and CDR2 is YFSETQ. Written as DNA, the CDR3 is TGCGCCAGCAGCCTCCGGGAGGCCAGGGTCGATGAGCAGTTCTTC. This translates into CASSLREARVDEQFF.

This chain links TRBV2 with TRBJ1-2; the D gene is possibly TRBD1 (5 bases). V shed 8 bases and J shed 7 bases, with 8 bases lying between them. Germline values: CDR1 SNHLY, CDR2 FYNNEI. This CDR3 is built from 10 residues. CDR3 sequence (DNA): TGTGCCAGCCAGGGCTTTGGCTACACCTTC. It is translated as CASQGFGYTF.

This clone has only a few counts. J is TRBJ2-3 and V is TRBV4-1; unclear D gene. The CDR3 has 13 residues. V lost 0 bases, J lost 4 bases, and 5 bases lay in between. CDR1 is MGHRA and CDR2 is YSYEKL in the germline V gene. Here the CDR3 DNA reads TGCGCCAGCAGCCAAGACCCCGCAGATACGCAGTATTTT. Amino acids: CASSQDPADTQYF.

The chain joins TRBV19 to TRBJ2-1, with 7 bases that match TRBD1. This CDR3 has 16 residues. Trimming at V came to 5 bases and at J to 4 bases, leaving 11 bases not matched to a gene. The germline V gene has CDR1 LNHDA and CDR2 SQIVND (reference sequence). CDR3 residues: CASSLLTGWLYNEQFF. As DNA, the CDR3 is TGTGCCAGTAGTCTCCTGACAGGGTGGCTTTACAATGAGCAGTTCTTC.

This clone was seen a handful of times. This CDR3 reads CAISEGQFPYEQYF. The DNA of the CDR3 is TGTGCCATCAGTGAAGGACAGTTCCCCTACGAGCAGTACTTC. The J gene is TRBJ2-7, the V gene TRBV10-3; possibly TRBD1 for D (6 bases). Germline V gene lookup returns CDR1 ENHRY and CDR2 SYGVKD. Trimming cost V 3 bases and J 2 bases, with 11 bases left between them. This CDR3 has 14 amino acids.

V and J are TRBV7-9 and TRBJ2-1; D not resolved. Trimming left V 1 base short and J 0 bases short, with 10 bases between. Germline assignment: CDR1 SEHNR and CDR2 FQNEAQ (reference sequence). The CDR3 spans 16 residues. The CDR3 reads CASSLGSIGSYNEQFF. DNA for the CDR3: TGTGCCAGCAGCTTAGGCAGTATTGGCTCCTACAATGAGCAGTTCTTC.

The CDR3 DNA follows: TGTGCCAGCGTTGGACAGAAGAATGAAAAACTGTTTTTT. Translation: CASVGQKNEKLFF. The rearrangement joins TRBV6-1 to TRBJ1-4; a weak D match, TRBD1 (6 bases). Between the trimmed V and J ends, which lost 8 bases and 5 bases, there was a span of 12 bases. The CDR3 totals 13 residues. Looked up from germline, CDR1 is MNHNS and CDR2 is SASEGT.

The chain has TRBV18 and TRBJ2-3; maybe TRBD2 (6 bases). The V and J ends lost 2 bases and 1 base respectively, with 13 bases between them. Germline V gene sequence: CDR1 KGHSH, CDR2 LQKENI. This CDR3 has 16 amino acids. The CDR3 here is CASSPTVTGGTDTQYF. The CDR3 bases are TGTGCCAGCTCACCAACAGTGACGGGAGGCACAGATACGCAGTATTTT.

The chain uses TRBV5-1 and TRBJ2-3, with D unclear. There are 12 residues in the CDR3. Trimming took off 3 bases at V and 3 bases at J, with 5 bases between the two ends. Germline values: CDR1 SGHRS, CDR2 YFSETQ. The CDR3 sequence is CASSSRTDTQYF. DNA of the CDR3: TGCGCCAGCAGCTCCAGGACAGATACGCAGTATTTT.

V is TRBV6-1 and J is TRBJ1-1; D remains ambiguous. Germline V gives CDR1 MNHNS, CDR2 SASEGT. The CDR3 is made up of 13 amino acids. Trimming cost V 1 base and J 5 bases, with 8 bases left between them. CDR3 residues: CASSEDWATEAFF. DNA for the CDR3: TGTGCCAGCAGTGAAGACTGGGCAACTGAAGCTTTCTTT.

The rearrangement uses TRBV6-5 and TRBJ1-1; maybe TRBD1 (5 bases). This CDR3 spans 11 amino acids. The germline V and J ends were trimmed by 8 bases and 3 bases, with 7 bases remaining between them. Germline V gives CDR1 MNHEY, CDR2 SVGAGI. The CDR3 region has the DNA TGTGCCAGCTCAGGGTACACTGAAGCTTTCTTT. Translating gives CASSGYTEAFF.

V and J are TRBV7-2 and TRBJ2-7, with D possibly being TRBD1 (6 bases). V gave up 1 base and J gave up 2 bases, with 9 bases separating them. The CDR3 extends over 14 amino acids. CDR1 is SGHTA, CDR2 FQGNSA, per germline. The DNA for the CDR3 is TGTGCCAGCAGCTTAGGGGACATTGCCTACGAGCAGTACTTC. Translation gives CASSLGDIAYEQYF.

The chain has TRBV7-2 and TRBJ1-5; the D is unclear. CDR3 size: 15 residues. Germline assignment: CDR1 SGHTA and CDR2 FQGNSA. V shed 6 bases and J shed 5 bases, with 17 bases lying between them. CDR3 sequence (DNA): TGTGCCAGCAGTAAAGGTCGGGGATGGGATCAGCCCCAGCATTTT. It yields the protein CASSKGRGWDQPQHF.

The chain has TRBV5-1 and TRBJ2-1, with D possibly TRBD1 on 5 matching bases. The V gene lost 4 bases and the J gene lost 2 bases, with 10 bases spanning the gap. The germline V gene encodes CDR1 SGHRS and CDR2 YFSETQ. The CDR3 length is 14 residues. The CDR3 bases are TGCGCCAGCAGCCTAGGACAAGCCTACAATGAGCAGTTCTTC. It translates to CASSLGQAYNEQFF.

The chain is built from TRBV7-9 and TRBJ2-5, with a tentative D call TRBD2 (7 bases). The germline V gene has CDR1 SEHNR and CDR2 FQNEAQ (reference sequence). Trimming removed 2 bases from V and 4 bases from J, with 14 bases in between. CDR3 size: 15 residues. CDR3 loop: CASSLYWGGGETQYF. CDR3 coding DNA: TGTGCCAGCAGCTTATATTGGGGAGGGGGAGAGACCCAGTACTTC.

The chain carries TRBV19 and TRBJ1-1; 7 nucleotides match TRBD1. V shed 7 bases, J shed 0 bases, and the junction held 8 bases outside the gene matches. The CDR3 is 15 residues long. Germline assignment: CDR1 LNHDA and CDR2 SQIVND (reference sequence). The CDR3 nucleotides read TGTGCCAGTACTCCTTCCGGGACAGTGAACACTGAAGCTTTCTTT. Its translation is CASTPSGTVNTEAFF.